This passage covers 14 T cell receptor beta chains from one sample sequenced in a study of regulatory T cells in long-lasting Graves disease. With iRepertoire HTBI primers and Arm-PCR of CDR3 regions, TCR beta libraries were built. TCRdb ran MiXCR on the multiplex PCR reads and lists one entry per CDR3 protein. The repertoire has 550,000 to 650,000 distinct CDR3 sequences, about 16% of them found once; the top ten carry approximately 12%. Time point denoted: newly diagnosed GD, antithyroid drugs for less than 3 months. RNA from PBMCs was the source of the TCR library. These data were likewise used in another study, on T cells in Graves' hyperthyroidism and ophthalmopathy.

This specimen consisted of peripheral blood mononuclear cells (PBMCs), obtained at new diagnosis, from a patient treated with antithyroid drugs. These TCRs come from a man aged 18 to 30 with Graves disease.

The sample holds many counts of this clonotype. This rearrangement joins TRBV24-1 to TRBJ1-5; TRBD1 matches at 8 bases. V shed 3 bases, J shed 2 bases, and the junction held 8 bases outside the gene matches. CDR1 is KGHDR and CDR2 is SFDVKD in the germline V gene. The CDR3 runs to 17 residues. CDR3 DNA: TGTGCCACCAGTGATCAGGACAGGGACTTTGGCAATCAGCCCCAGCATTTT. Residues: CATSDQDRDFGNQPQHF.

The rearrangement uses TRBV20-1 and TRBJ2-1; tentative D call: TRBD1 (5 bases). This CDR3 is built from 13 residues. Germline CDR1 is DFQATT and CDR2 is SNEGSKA (reference sequence). Trimming took 3 bases from V and 4 from J, leaving 10 bases between them. The CDR3 region has the DNA TGCAGTGCTAGTGGGGCGACGTACAATGAGCAGTTCTTC. It translates to CSASGATYNEQFF.

The chain has TRBV4-2 and TRBJ2-7, with a possible D match to TRBD1 (7 bases). This CDR3 contains 17 residues. In germline, CDR1 is LGHNA, CDR2 YNFKEQ. Trimming took off 5 bases at V and 1 base at J, with 21 bases between the two ends. The CDR3 loop reads CASSGRGQGGPSYEQYF. DNA of the CDR3: TGTGCCAGCAGCGGACGCGGGCAGGGGGGACCATCCTACGAGCAGTACTTC.

This chain links TRBV19 with TRBJ1-4, with 7 bases that match TRBD1. Germline-derived CDR1 and CDR2 are LNHDA and SQIVND (reference sequence). This CDR3 has 14 residues. J gave up 4 bases and V 6 bases, and 5 bases lay outside the gene matches. The CDR3 loop is CASSMTGSNEKLFF. CDR3 sequence (DNA): TGTGCCAGTAGCATGACAGGGAGTAATGAAAAACTGTTTTTT.

V gene TRBV29-1 combines with J gene TRBJ1-3; D gene unclear. This CDR3 is built from 15 residues. Per germline, CDR1 SQVTM and CDR2 ANQGSEA. V was trimmed by 4 bases and J by 0 bases, leaving 13 bases between them. Here the CDR3 DNA reads TGCAGCGTTGCCCTTCCAGGTAACTCTGGAAACACCATATATTTT. This codes for CSVALPGNSGNTIYF.

This clonotype has at least ten counts. The chain uses TRBV20-1 and TRBJ2-1; 7 bases match TRBD2. The V and J ends lost 4 bases and 4 bases, in that order; junction bases with no gene match: 4. This CDR3 is built from 13 residues. Germline V lookup: CDR1 DFQATT, CDR2 SNEGSKA (reference sequence). The CDR3 coding sequence is TGCAGTGCTACCAGCGGGGTGTACAATGAGCAGTTCTTC. This encodes CSATSGVYNEQFF.

This clonotype was observed a few times. The V and J genes are TRBV19 and TRBJ2-7; 7 nucleotides agree with TRBD1. Germline V CDR1 and CDR2: LNHDA, SQIVND (reference sequence). Trimming cost V 10 bases and J 3 bases; bases outside gene matches: 9. The CDR3 has 13 amino acids. The CDR3: CATLDRTGYEQYF. In DNA form, the CDR3 reads TGTGCCACCCTCGACAGGACAGGCTACGAGCAGTACTTC.

The table lists this clonotype with many counts. The chain carries TRBV29-1 and TRBJ2-3; D gene uncertain. This CDR3 region has 14 residues. Trimming removed 4 bases at V and 6 bases at J, with 17 bases between. The germline CDR1 and CDR2 sequences are SQVTM and ANQGSEA. As DNA, the CDR3 is TGCAGCGTTGGACCGGCAGCTAAACCGGATACGCAGTATTTT. Amino acid sequence: CSVGPAAKPDTQYF.

In regard to this clonotype: A read error likely explains this, since a far larger clone differs by one base. The rearrangement links TRBV11-2 to TRBJ2-7; either TRBD1 or TRBD2 may supply D (5 bases each). The CDR3 extends over 13 amino acids. Trimming cost V 4 bases and J 2 bases, with 9 bases left between them. The germline V gene encodes CDR1 SGHAT and CDR2 FQNNGV. Here the CDR3 reads CASSSGRTYEQYF. CDR3 bases: TGTGCCAGCAGCTCGGGACGGACCTACGAGCAGTACTTC.

This clonotype was counted at least ten times. The gene calls are TRBV30 and TRBJ1-1, with 9 bases aligning to TRBD1. Per the germline V gene, CDR1 is GTSNPN and CDR2 is SVGIG (reference sequence). V lost 5 bases and J lost 2; bases outside the gene matches: 9. The CDR3 totals 15 residues. In DNA form, the CDR3 reads TGTGCCTGGTCCGGGACAGGGAGACCAAACACTGAAGCTTTCTTT. Its protein product is CAWSGTGRPNTEAFF.

To note about this clonotype: This may arise from a read error, as a much more abundant clone is one base away. The V call is TRBV7-6, the J call TRBJ2-5; D gene uncertain. The germline V gene encodes CDR1 SGHVS and CDR2 FNYEAQ. The CDR3 has 16 residues. Trimming removed 4 bases at V and 2 bases at J, with 17 bases between. The CDR3 reads CASSWLGSTLQETQYF. In nucleotides, the CDR3 is TGTGCCAGCAGCTGGTTGGGGTCCACGTTACAAGAGACCCAGTACTTC.

On this clonotype: One base away lies a much larger clone, so this may be a sequencing read error. The rearrangement links TRBV7-9 to TRBJ2-7, with 8 bases aligning to TRBD1. This CDR3 is built from 16 residues. Germline V gene sequence: CDR1 SEHNR, CDR2 FQNEAQ (reference sequence). Trimming cost V 0 bases and J 1 base; bases outside gene matches: 5. The CDR3 sequence is CASSLARRTGSYEQYF. The CDR3 bases are TGTGCCAGCAGCTTAGCGAGAAGGACAGGGTCCTACGAGCAGTACTTC.

This clonotype was counted many times. The chain recombines TRBV7-8 with TRBJ2-3, with D perhaps matching TRBD2 (6 bases). V was pared by 3 bases and J by 1 base, with 17 bases between. Germline V gene data show CDR1 as SGHVS and CDR2 as FQNEAQ. The CDR3 runs 17 residues. The CDR3 protein is CASSLRLGGAGTDTQYF. The CDR3, as DNA: TGTGCCAGCAGCTTGCGGCTCGGAGGGGCCGGCACAGATACGCAGTATTTT.

This clonotype appeared many times. V gene TRBV7-9 combines with J gene TRBJ2-1, with D maybe TRBD1 (6 bases). Germline values: CDR1 SEHNR, CDR2 FQNEAQ (reference sequence). This CDR3 region has 19 residues. V gave up 6 bases and J gave up 2 bases, with 26 bases separating them. CDR3 DNA sequence: TGTGCCAGCAGTCGGAGGTGGCAGGGGAAAGAGGGCCCCTACAATGAGCAGTTCTTC. Protein product: CASSRRWQGKEGPYNEQFF.